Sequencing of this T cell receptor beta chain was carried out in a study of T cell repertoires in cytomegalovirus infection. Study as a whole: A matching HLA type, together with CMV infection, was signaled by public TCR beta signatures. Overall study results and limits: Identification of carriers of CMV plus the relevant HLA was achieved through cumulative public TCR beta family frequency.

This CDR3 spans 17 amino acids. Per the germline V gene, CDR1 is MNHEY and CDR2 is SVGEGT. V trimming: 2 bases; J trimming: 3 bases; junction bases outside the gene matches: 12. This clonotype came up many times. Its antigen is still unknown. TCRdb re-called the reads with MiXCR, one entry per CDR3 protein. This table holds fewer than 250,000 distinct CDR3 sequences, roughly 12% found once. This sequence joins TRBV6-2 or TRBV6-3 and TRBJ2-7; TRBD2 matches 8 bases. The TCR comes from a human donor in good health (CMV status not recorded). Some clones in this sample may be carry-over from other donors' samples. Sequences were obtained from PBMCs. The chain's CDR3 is CASSYPLTSGGLYEQYF. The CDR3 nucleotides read TGTGCCAGCAGTTACCCACTAACTAGCGGAGGCCTCTACGAGCAGTACTTC.